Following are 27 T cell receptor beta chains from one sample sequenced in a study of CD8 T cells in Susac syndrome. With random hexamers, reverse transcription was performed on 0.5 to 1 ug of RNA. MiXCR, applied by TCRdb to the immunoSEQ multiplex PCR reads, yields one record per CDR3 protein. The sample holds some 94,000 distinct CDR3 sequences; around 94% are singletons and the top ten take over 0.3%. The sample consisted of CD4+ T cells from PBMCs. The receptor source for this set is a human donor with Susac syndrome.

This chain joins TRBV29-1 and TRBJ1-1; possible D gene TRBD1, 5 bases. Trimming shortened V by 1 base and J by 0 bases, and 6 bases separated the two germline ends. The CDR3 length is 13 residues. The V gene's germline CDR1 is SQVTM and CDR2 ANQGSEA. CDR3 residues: CSVEGRVNTEAFF. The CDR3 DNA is TGCAGCGTTGAAGGCAGGGTGAACACTGAAGCTTTCTTT. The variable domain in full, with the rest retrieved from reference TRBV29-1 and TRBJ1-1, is SAVISQKPSRDICQRGTSLTIQCQVDSQVTMMFWYRQQPGQSLTLIATANQGSEATYESGFVIDKFPISRPNLTFSTLTVSNMSPEDSSIYLCSVEGRVNTEAFFGQGTRLTVV.

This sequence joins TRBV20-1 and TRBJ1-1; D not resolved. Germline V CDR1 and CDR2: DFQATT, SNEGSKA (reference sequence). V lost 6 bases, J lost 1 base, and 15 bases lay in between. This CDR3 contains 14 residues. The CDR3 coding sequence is TGCAGTGCCCGCCTCTGGGGTACGAACACTGAAGCTTTCTTT. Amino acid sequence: CSARLWGTNTEAFF.

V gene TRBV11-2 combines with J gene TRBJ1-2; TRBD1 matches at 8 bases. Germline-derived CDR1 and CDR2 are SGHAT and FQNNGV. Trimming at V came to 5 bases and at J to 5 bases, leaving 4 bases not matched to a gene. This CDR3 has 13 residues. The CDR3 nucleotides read TGTGCCAGCAGCCGGGACAGGTTGTATGGCTACACCTTC. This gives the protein CASSRDRLYGYTF.

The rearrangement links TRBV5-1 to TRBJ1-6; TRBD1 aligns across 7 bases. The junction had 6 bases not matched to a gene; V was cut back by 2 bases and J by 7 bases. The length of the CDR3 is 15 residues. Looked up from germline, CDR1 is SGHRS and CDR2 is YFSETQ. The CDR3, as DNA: TGCGCCAGCAGCTTAAAGAGACAGGGCAATTCACCCCTCCACTTT. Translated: CASSLKRQGNSPLHF.

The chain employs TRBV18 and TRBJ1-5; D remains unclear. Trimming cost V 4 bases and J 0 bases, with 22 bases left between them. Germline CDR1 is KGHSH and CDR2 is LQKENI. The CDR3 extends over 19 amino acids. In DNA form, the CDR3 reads TGTGCCAGCTCACGGGCAGCTCCCTTTCCGGCTCCTAGCAATCAGCCCCAGCATTTT. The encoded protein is CASSRAAPFPAPSNQPQHF.

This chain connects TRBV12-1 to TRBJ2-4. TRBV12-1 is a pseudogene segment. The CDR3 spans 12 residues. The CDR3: CASSRPNSIQYF. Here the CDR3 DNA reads TGTGCCAGCAGCCGCCCCAATAGCATTCAGTACTTC.

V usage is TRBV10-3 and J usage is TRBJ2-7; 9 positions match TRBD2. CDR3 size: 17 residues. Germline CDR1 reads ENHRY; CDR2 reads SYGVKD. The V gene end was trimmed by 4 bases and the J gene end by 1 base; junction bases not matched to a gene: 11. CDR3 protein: CAISAGPRLAESYEQYF. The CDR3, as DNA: TGTGCCATCAGTGCAGGTCCCCGACTAGCGGAGTCCTACGAGCAGTACTTC.

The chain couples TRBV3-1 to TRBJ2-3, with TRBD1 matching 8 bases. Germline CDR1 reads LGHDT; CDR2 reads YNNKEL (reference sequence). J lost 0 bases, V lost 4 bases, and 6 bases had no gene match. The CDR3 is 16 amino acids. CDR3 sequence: CASSPRTGLSTDTQYF. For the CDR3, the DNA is TGTGCCAGCAGCCCCCGGACAGGGCTTAGCACAGATACGCAGTATTTT.

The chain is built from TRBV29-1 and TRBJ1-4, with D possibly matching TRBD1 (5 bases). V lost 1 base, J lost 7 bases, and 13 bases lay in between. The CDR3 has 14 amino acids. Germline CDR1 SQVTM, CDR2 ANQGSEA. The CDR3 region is CSVEAGSGAEKLFF. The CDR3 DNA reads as TGCAGCGTTGAAGCGGGGAGTGGGGCTGAAAAACTGTTTTTT.

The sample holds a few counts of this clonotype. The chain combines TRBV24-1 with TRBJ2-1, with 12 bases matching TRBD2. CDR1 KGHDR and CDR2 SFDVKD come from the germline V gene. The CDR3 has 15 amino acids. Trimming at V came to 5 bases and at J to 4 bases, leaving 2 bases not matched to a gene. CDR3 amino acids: CATSASGGGYNEQFF. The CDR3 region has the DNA TGTGCCACCAGTGCTAGCGGGGGGGGATACAATGAGCAGTTCTTC.

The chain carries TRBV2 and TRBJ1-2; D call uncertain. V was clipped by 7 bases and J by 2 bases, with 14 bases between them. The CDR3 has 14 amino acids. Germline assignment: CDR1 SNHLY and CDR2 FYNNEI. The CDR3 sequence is CASTEDLTNYGYTF. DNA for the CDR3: TGTGCCAGCACCGAGGACCTTACAAACTATGGCTACACCTTC.

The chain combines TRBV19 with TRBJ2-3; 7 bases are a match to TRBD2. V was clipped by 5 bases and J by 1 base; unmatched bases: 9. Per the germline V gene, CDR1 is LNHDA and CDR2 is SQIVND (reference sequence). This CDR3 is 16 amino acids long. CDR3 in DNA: TGTGCCAGTAGTTCTCGCCTCCGGGGGGGCACAGATACGCAGTATTTT. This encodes CASSSRLRGGTDTQYF.

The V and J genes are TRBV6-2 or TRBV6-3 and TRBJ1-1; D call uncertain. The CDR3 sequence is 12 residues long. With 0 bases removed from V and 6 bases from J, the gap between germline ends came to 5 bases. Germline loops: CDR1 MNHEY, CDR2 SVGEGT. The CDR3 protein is CASSYSTAEAFF. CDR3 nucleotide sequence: TGTGCCAGCAGTTACTCGACCGCTGAAGCTTTCTTT.

CDR3 nucleotide sequence: TGTGCCAGCAGCTTGAACCGGGGAGGGATGGATACGCAGTATTTT. It encodes CASSLNRGGMDTQYF. The V gene is TRBV5-4, the J gene TRBJ2-3; 7 bases fit TRBD2. The J segment lost 6 bases and the V segment lost 1 base, leaving 8 bases of the junction unmatched. This CDR3 comprises 15 residues. Germline CDR1 and CDR2: SGHNT and YYREEE (reference sequence).

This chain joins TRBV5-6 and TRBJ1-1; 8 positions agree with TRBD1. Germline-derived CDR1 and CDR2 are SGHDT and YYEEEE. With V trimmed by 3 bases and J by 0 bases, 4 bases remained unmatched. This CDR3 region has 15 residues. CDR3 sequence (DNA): TGTGCCAGCAGCTACCGGGACAGGCTGAACACTGAAGCTTTCTTT. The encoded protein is CASSYRDRLNTEAFF.

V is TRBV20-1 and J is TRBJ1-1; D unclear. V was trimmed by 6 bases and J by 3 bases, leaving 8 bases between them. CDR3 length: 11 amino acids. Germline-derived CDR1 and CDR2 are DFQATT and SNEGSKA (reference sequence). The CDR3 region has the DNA TGCAGTGCGCCTATTTACACTGAAGCTTTCTTT. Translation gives CSAPIYTEAFF.

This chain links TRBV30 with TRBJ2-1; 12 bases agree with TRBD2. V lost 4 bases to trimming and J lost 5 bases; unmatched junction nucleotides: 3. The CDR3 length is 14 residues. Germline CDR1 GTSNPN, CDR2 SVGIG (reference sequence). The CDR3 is CAWTSGGAHNEQFF. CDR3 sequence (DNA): TGTGCCTGGACTAGCGGGGGGGCCCACAATGAGCAGTTCTTC.

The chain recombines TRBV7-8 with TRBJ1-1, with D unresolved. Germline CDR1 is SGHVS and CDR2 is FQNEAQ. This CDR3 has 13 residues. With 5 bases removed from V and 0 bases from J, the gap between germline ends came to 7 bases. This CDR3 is CASSETLNTEAFF. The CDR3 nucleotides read TGTGCCAGCAGCGAAACTTTGAACACTGAAGCTTTCTTT. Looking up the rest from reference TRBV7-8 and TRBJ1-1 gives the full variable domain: GAGVSQSPRYKVAKRGQDVALRCDPISGHVSLFWYQQALGQGPEFLTYFQNEAQLDKSGLPSDRFFAERPEGSVSTLKIQRTQQEDSAVYLCASSETLNTEAFFGQGTRLTVV.

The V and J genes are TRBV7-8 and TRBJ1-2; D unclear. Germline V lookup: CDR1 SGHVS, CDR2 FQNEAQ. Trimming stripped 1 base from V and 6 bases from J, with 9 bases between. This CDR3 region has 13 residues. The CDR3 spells CASSLEGAHGYTF. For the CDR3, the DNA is TGTGCCAGCAGCTTAGAGGGTGCCCATGGCTACACCTTC.

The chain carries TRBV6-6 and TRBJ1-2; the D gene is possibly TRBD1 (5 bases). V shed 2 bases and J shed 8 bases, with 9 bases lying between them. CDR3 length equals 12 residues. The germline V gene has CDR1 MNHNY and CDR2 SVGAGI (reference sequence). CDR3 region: CASSYRGEGYTF. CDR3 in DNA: TGTGCCAGCAGTTACCGGGGGGAAGGCTACACCTTC.

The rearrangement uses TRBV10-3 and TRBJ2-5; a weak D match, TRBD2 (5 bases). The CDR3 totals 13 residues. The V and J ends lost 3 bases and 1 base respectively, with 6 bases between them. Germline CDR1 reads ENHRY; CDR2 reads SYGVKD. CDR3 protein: CAISDGLQETQYF. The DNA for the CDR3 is TGTGCCATCAGTGACGGACTCCAAGAGACCCAGTACTTC.

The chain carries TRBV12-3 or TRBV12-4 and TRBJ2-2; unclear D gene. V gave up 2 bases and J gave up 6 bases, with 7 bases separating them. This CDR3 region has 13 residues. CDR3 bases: TGTGCCAGCAGTTTAATAGGAGCCGGGGAGCTGTTTTTT. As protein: CASSLIGAGELFF.

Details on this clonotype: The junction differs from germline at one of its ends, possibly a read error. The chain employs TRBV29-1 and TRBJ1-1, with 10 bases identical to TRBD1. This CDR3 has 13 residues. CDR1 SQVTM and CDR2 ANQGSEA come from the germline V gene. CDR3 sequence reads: CSIGQGGNTEAFF. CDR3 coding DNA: TGCAGCATTGGACAGGGGGGGAACACTGAAGCCTTCTTT.

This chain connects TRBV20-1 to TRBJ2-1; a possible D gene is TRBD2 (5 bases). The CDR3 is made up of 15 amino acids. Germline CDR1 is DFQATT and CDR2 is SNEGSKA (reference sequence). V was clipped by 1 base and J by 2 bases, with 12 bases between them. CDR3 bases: TGCAGTGCTAGAGCAGCGGCGTCCACCTACAATGAGCAGTTCTTC. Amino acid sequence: CSARAAASTYNEQFF.

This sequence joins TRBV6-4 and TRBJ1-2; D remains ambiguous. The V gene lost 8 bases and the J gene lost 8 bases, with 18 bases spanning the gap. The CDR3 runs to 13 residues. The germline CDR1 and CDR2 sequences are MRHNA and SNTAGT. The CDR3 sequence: CASSASQLGGYTF. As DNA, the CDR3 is TGTGCCAGCTCCGCTTCGCAGTTGGGCGGCTACACCTTC.

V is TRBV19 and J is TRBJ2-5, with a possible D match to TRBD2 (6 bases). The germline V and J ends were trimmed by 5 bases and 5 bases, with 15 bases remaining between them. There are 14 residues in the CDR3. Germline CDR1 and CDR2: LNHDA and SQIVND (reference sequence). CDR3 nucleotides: TGTGCCAGTAGTCCGGGACTCAAGCACGAGACCCAGTACTTC. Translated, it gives CASSPGLKHETQYF.

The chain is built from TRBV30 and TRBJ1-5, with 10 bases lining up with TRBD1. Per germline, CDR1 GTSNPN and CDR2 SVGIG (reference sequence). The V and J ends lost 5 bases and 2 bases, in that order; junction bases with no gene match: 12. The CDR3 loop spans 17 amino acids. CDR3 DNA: TGTGCCTGGGGGGGACAGGGGCTTCAGGGGCGCAATCAGCCCCAGCATTTT. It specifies CAWGGQGLQGRNQPQHF. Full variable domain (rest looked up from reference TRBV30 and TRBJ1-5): SQTIHQWPATLVQPVGSPLSLECTVEGTSNPNLYWYRQAAGRGLQLLFYSVGIGQISSEVPQNLSASRPQDRQFILSSKKLLLSDSGFYLCAWGGQGLQGRNQPQHFGDGTRLSIL.